Below are 26 T cell receptor beta chains sequenced from a single sample in a study of blood T cells in healthy people across ages. Sample-barcoded 5' priming and a J-beta primer mix drove a second PCR of 7 to 11 cycles. One entry per CDR3 protein, called by TCRdb with MiXCR from the 5' RACE reads. The repertoire holds about 1.5 million distinct CDR3 sequences, with approximately 39% as singletons. The specimen was blood. These receptors were collected from a woman between 18 and 30 years old in good health.

The CDR3 loop reads CASSETGSEQFF. CDR3 bases: TGTGCCAGCAGTGAAACGGGAAGTGAGCAGTTCTTC. The V gene is TRBV6-2 or TRBV6-3, the J gene TRBJ2-1, with D maybe TRBD2 (5 bases). In germline, CDR1 is MNHEY, CDR2 SVGEGT. The CDR3 is 12 amino acids. V lost 5 bases and J lost 9, with 11 bases in between.

A word on this clonotype: Just one base apart from a much larger clone, this may be a read error. The V gene is TRBV15, the J gene TRBJ2-1; D is uncertain. The DNA end favors TRBJ2-7, so the J call may be wrong. There are 14 residues in the CDR3. Looked up from germline, CDR1 is LNHNV and CDR2 is YYDKDF (reference sequence). This CDR3 is CATSRDTRYNEQYF. The DNA for the CDR3 is TGTGCCACCAGCAGAGATACCAGATACAATGAGCAGTACTTC.

This clonotype was counted between two and nine times. The chain uses TRBV6-2 or TRBV6-3 and TRBJ2-1, with D maybe TRBD2 (6 bases). Germline V gene lookup returns CDR1 MNHEY and CDR2 SVGEGT. The CDR3 contains 13 residues. Trimming left V 4 bases short and J 7 bases short, with 11 bases between. The CDR3 protein is CASSSFGRNEQFF. CDR3 DNA sequence: TGTGCCAGCAGTTCGTTCGGGAGAAATGAGCAGTTCTTC.

V gene TRBV5-1 combines with J gene TRBJ2-3; no reliable D call. There are 16 residues in the CDR3. Between the trimmed V and J ends, which lost 4 bases and 2 bases, there was a span of 17 bases. Germline values: CDR1 SGHRS, CDR2 YFSETQ. Here the CDR3 DNA reads TGCGCCAGCAGCATCCGACCCAACCTCAACACAGATACGCAGTATTTT. Encoded protein: CASSIRPNLNTDTQYF.

CDR3 in DNA: TGCAGCGTTGAGTCGACAGGGAACACTGAAGCTTTCTTT. This encodes CSVESTGNTEAFF. This chain uses TRBV29-1 with TRBJ1-1, with D maybe TRBD1 (6 bases). The V gene's germline CDR1 is SQVTM and CDR2 ANQGSEA. The V and J ends lost 3 bases and 1 base respectively, with 9 bases between them. This CDR3 region has 13 residues.

This clonotype was detected only a few times. The chain links TRBV5-1 to TRBJ1-1; D gene uncertain. The CDR3 sequence is 14 residues long. V lost 4 bases, J lost 5 bases, and 15 bases lay in between. Germline V gene sequence: CDR1 SGHRS, CDR2 YFSETQ. The CDR3 coding sequence is TGCGCCAGCAGCCCCCTGGTCCTGGGGACTGAAGCTTTCTTT. This encodes CASSPLVLGTEAFF.

This clonotype was observed a handful of times. The genes are TRBV12-3 or TRBV12-4 and TRBJ2-5; the D is unclear. Trimming removed 1 base from V and 1 base from J, with 10 bases in between. This CDR3 contains 15 residues. The CDR3 reads CASSLEGNFQETQYF. In nucleotides, the CDR3 is TGTGCCAGCAGTTTAGAGGGCAATTTCCAAGAGACCCAGTACTTC.

In its sample, this clonotype was seen a few times. The V call is TRBV27, the J call TRBJ2-1; tentatively, D is TRBD2 (6 bases). The V and J ends lost 0 bases and 8 bases respectively, with 14 bases between them. CDR3 length equals 15 residues. CDR1 is MNHEY, CDR2 SMNVEV, per germline (reference sequence). The DNA for the CDR3 is TGTGCCAGCAGTTTATCGACGGGAGCTGGTGATGAGCAGTTCTTC. Protein product: CASSLSTGAGDEQFF.

In nucleotides, the CDR3 is TGTGCCAGCAGTTATACAGGGCGTTCACCCCTCCACTTT. Translating it yields CASSYTGRSPLHF. The gene calls are TRBV6-5 and TRBJ1-6; D is possibly TRBD1 (6 bases). The CDR3 runs to 13 residues. Trimming removed 3 bases at V and 9 bases at J, with 9 bases between. The germline gives CDR1 MNHEY, CDR2 SVGAGI.

The sample holds a few counts of this clonotype. CDR3 in amino acids: CASSFITGEQYF. Written as DNA, the CDR3 is TGTGCCAGCAGTTTTATTACGGGCGAGCAGTACTTC. The rearrangement joins TRBV12-3 or TRBV12-4 to TRBJ2-7; D is unresolved. Trimming removed 3 bases from V and 6 bases from J, with 9 bases in between. The CDR3 spans 12 residues.

This clonotype showed up just a few times. The chain combines TRBV20-1 with TRBJ2-7; D is perhaps TRBD2 (6 bases). The CDR3 totals 13 residues. V lost 3 bases, J lost 4 bases, and 13 bases lay in between. Per germline, CDR1 DFQATT and CDR2 SNEGSKA (reference sequence). The CDR3 region is CSASLRGDYEQYF. The DNA of the CDR3 is TGCAGTGCTAGCCTGCGGGGAGATTACGAGCAGTACTTC.

This clonotype was recorded a few times. The gene calls are TRBV12-3 or TRBV12-4 and TRBJ2-3; D gene ambiguous. CDR3 length: 15 amino acids. The V gene lost 7 bases and the J gene lost 0 bases, with 14 bases spanning the gap. DNA of the CDR3: TGTGCCAGCACCACAGCGTCGTCTAGCACAGATACGCAGTATTTT. Its translation: CASTTASSSTDTQYF.

V is TRBV2 and J is TRBJ2-5, with no clear D. V dropped 6 bases and J dropped 1 base, with 9 bases sitting between them. CDR1 is SNHLY, CDR2 FYNNEI, per germline. This CDR3 is built from 13 residues. As DNA, the CDR3 is TGTGCCAGCAGACAAACTCGCCAAGAGACCCAGTACTTC. This gives the protein CASRQTRQETQYF.

This clonotype was recorded many times. This CDR3 reads CASSQDRGRNEQFF. Here the CDR3 DNA reads TGCGCCAGCAGCCAAGATAGGGGGCGCAATGAGCAGTTCTTC. V is TRBV4-3 and J is TRBJ2-1, with TRBD1 identical over 7 bases. This CDR3 spans 14 amino acids. V lost 0 bases, J lost 6 bases, and 2 bases stayed unmatched. From germline, CDR1 is LGHNA and CDR2 YSLEER.

This chain connects TRBV6-6 to TRBJ1-4; possibly TRBD1 for D (5 bases). Between the trimmed V and J ends, which lost 8 bases and 5 bases, there was a span of 12 bases. Looked up from germline, CDR1 is MNHNY and CDR2 is SVGAGI (reference sequence). The CDR3 is made up of 13 amino acids. CDR3 nucleotide sequence: TGTGCCAGCTCGGGACGGGTAAATGAAAAACTGTTTTTT. Its protein product is CASSGRVNEKLFF.

The rearrangement links TRBV12-3 or TRBV12-4 to TRBJ2-3, with 7 bases identical to TRBD2. The CDR3 has 16 amino acids. V shed 6 bases, J shed 0 bases, and the junction held 9 bases outside the gene matches. The DNA for the CDR3 is TGTGCCAGCAGGTCGGGACTATCGGTTAGCACAGATACGCAGTATTTT. Its protein product is CASRSGLSVSTDTQYF.

Note on this clonotype: The junction departs from germline at one end; a sequencing error may be responsible. This chain joins TRBV6-2 or TRBV6-3 and TRBJ2-3; the match to TRBD2 covers 8 bases. The CDR3 consists of 16 residues. Per germline, CDR1 MNHEY and CDR2 SVGEGT. In DNA form, the CDR3 reads TGTGACAGCAGTTACCGGATAGCGGGAAGCACAGATACGCAGTATTTT. It yields the protein CDSSYRIAGSTDTQYF.

The genes are TRBV20-1 and TRBJ1-1; D uncertain. Germline CDR1 DFQATT, CDR2 SNEGSKA (reference sequence). V was shortened by 6 bases and J by 1 base, with 9 bases between the two germline ends. This CDR3 comprises 12 residues. The CDR3: CSALGQNTEAFF. In nucleotides, the CDR3 is TGCAGTGCCCTCGGCCAGAACACTGAAGCTTTCTTT.

CDR3 bases: TGTGCCAGCAGCTTAGTTGGGGCACAGCAAGAGACCCAGTACTTC. Amino acids: CASSLVGAQQETQYF. The chain has TRBV7-9 and TRBJ2-5, with a tentative D call TRBD1 (5 bases). The CDR3 runs to 15 residues. Germline-derived CDR1 and CDR2 are SEHNR and FQNEAQ (reference sequence). The germline V and J ends were trimmed by 1 base and 2 bases, with 11 bases remaining between them.

There are many counts of this clonotype. The chain carries TRBV4-3 and TRBJ2-7; D possibly corresponds to TRBD2 (6 bases). Looked up from germline, CDR1 is LGHNA and CDR2 is YSLEER. The CDR3 length is 16 residues. Trimming took off 0 bases at V and 0 bases at J, with 12 bases between the two ends. CDR3 protein: CASSQDGGSGSYEQYF. DNA for the CDR3: TGCGCCAGCAGCCAAGACGGTGGTAGCGGCTCCTACGAGCAGTACTTC.

The V call is TRBV30, the J call TRBJ1-2; D is unclear. The CDR3 runs to 12 residues. The V end lost 3 bases, the J end lost 1 base, and 6 bases lay between the germline ends. CDR1 is GTSNPN and CDR2 is SVGIG in the germline V gene (reference sequence). In nucleotides, the CDR3 is TGTGCCTGGAGCCAGTATAACTATGGCTACACCTTC. It specifies CAWSQYNYGYTF.

J is TRBJ1-2 and V is TRBV4-3; weak D call: TRBD1 (6 bases). The V end was cut by 0 bases, the J end by 4 bases, with 9 bases between. CDR3 size: 14 residues. Germline lookup yields CDR1 LGHNA and CDR2 YSLEER. The CDR3 bases are TGCGCCAGCAGCCAAGAAACAGGGTTCTATGGCTACACCTTC. It encodes CASSQETGFYGYTF.

The table lists this clonotype with a few counts. This chain uses TRBV6-5 with TRBJ1-6; 10 bases agree with TRBD1. Germline V lookup: CDR1 MNHEY, CDR2 SVGAGI. The CDR3 has 16 residues. V was pared by 4 bases and J by 3 bases, with 3 bases of the junction left unmatched. Written as DNA, the CDR3 is TGTGCCAGCAGTTCCGGACAGGGGGACTATAATTCACCCCTCCACTTT. Residues: CASSSGQGDYNSPLHF.

V is TRBV6-5 and J is TRBJ2-1; no definite D call. CDR1 and CDR2 from the germline V gene are MNHEY and SVGAGI. The ends were cut back, 3 bases at V and 13 bases at J, with 10 bases in the middle. The CDR3 runs to 11 residues. CDR3 protein: CASSYDETQFF. The DNA for the CDR3 is TGTGCCAGCAGTTATGATGAGACCCAGTTCTTC.

The chain links TRBV6-5 to TRBJ2-7, with 9 bases aligning to TRBD2. This CDR3 region has 13 residues. Germline CDR1 reads MNHEY; CDR2 reads SVGAGI. The trim removed 5 bases at V and 6 bases at J, leaving 5 bases unmatched. CDR3 in DNA: TGTGCCAGCAGTCCAAGCGGGAGGTGCGAGCAGTACTTC. It yields the protein CASSPSGRCEQYF.

This chain uses TRBV4-1 with TRBJ2-3; tentative D call: TRBD1 (6 bases). Germline V CDR1 and CDR2: MGHRA, YSYEKL. Trimming took 0 bases from V and 1 from J, leaving 11 bases between them. CDR3 length: 16 amino acids. The CDR3 nucleotides read TGCGCCAGCAGCCAAGAAGGCGAGGGGGGCACAGATACGCAGTATTTT. Translation gives CASSQEGEGGTDTQYF.